These 30 T cell receptor beta chains were sequenced from one sample in a study of blood T cell repertoires in COVID-19. Measured with immunoSEQ multiplex PCR; TCRdb has only the in-frame clones, and not every one. This repertoire shows about 300,000 clones, more than 70% found once; its top ten account for under 2%. Sample: peripheral blood. The source is a woman aged 45-65 years with acute or convalescent COVID-19.

This chain joins TRBV6-5 and TRBJ2-3, with D possibly matching TRBD1 (5 bases). The CDR3 has 14 amino acids. Trimming stripped 7 bases from V and 1 base from J, with 12 bases between. Germline V gives CDR1 MNHEY, CDR2 SVGAGI. For the CDR3, the DNA is TGTGCCAGCAAGGCAGGGTGGGGCACAGATACGCAGTATTTT. This gives the protein CASKAGWGTDTQYF.

The chain combines TRBV7-3 with TRBJ1-2; D may be TRBD1 (6 bases). The ends were cut back, 3 bases at V and 3 bases at J, with 8 bases in the middle. Germline CDR1 and CDR2: SGHTA and FQGTGA. The CDR3 runs 13 residues. Here the CDR3 reads CASSFQGYYGYTF. The DNA of the CDR3 is TGTGCCAGCAGCTTCCAGGGGTACTATGGCTACACCTTC.

The CDR3 region has the DNA TGTGCCAGCAGTTGGACAGGATTTAGCAATCAGCCCCAGCATTTT. Translating it yields CASSWTGFSNQPQHF. The chain couples TRBV7-2 to TRBJ1-5; the match to TRBD1 covers 7 bases. CDR3 length equals 15 residues. Per the germline V gene, CDR1 is SGHTA and CDR2 is FQGNSA. The J segment lost 0 bases and the V segment lost 6 bases, leaving 5 bases of the junction unmatched. Drawing the rest from reference TRBV7-2 and TRBJ1-5, the complete variable domain is GAGVSQSPSNKVTEKGKDVELRCDPISGHTALYWYRQSLGQGLEFLIYFQGNSAPDKSGLPSDRFSAERTGGSVSTLTIQRTQQEDSAVYLCASSWTGFSNQPQHFGDGTRLSIL.

The rearrangement joins TRBV9 to TRBJ2-7, with D perhaps matching TRBD2 (6 bases). This CDR3 region has 15 residues. From germline, CDR1 is SGDLS and CDR2 YYNGEE. V dropped 0 bases and J dropped 3 bases, with 13 bases sitting between them. This CDR3 reads CASSVGGRLFYEQYF. CDR3 nucleotide sequence: TGTGCCAGCAGCGTAGGTGGGAGGCTGTTCTACGAGCAGTACTTC.

This clone has just a few counts. J is TRBJ1-5 and V is TRBV4-2, with D perhaps matching TRBD1 (6 bases). V was trimmed by 1 base and J by 7 bases, leaving 17 bases between them. CDR1 and CDR2 (germline): LGHNA, YNFKEQ. The CDR3 has 16 amino acids. Here the CDR3 DNA reads TGTGCCAGCAGCCAAGTTGGGGTGGGGGGGCGGCAGCCCCAGCATTTT. Its translation is CASSQVGVGGRQPQHF.

The V gene is TRBV7-3, the J gene TRBJ1-2, with D perhaps TRBD1 (6 bases). The CDR3 contains 18 residues. CDR1 and CDR2 from the germline V gene are SGHTA and FQGTGA. Trimming pared 3 bases from V and 6 bases from J, leaving 26 bases between. Here the CDR3 DNA reads TGTGCCAGCAGCTTCCTTATGGGCCTGACAGGCGGCGGTGATGGCTACACCTTC. It translates to CASSFLMGLTGGGDGYTF.

V is TRBV9 and J is TRBJ2-5; TRBD1 aligns across 9 bases. The CDR3 covers 14 residues. Germline-derived CDR1 and CDR2 are SGDLS and YYNGEE. Trimming removed 1 base from V and 5 bases from J; junction bases left unmatched: 3. CDR3 protein: CASSVSGQGETQYF. The CDR3 coding sequence is TGTGCCAGCAGCGTATCAGGACAGGGGGAGACCCAGTACTTC. Using reference TRBV9 and TRBJ2-5 for the parts outside the CDR3, the full variable domain is DSGVTQTPKHLITATGQRVTLRCSPRSGDLSVYWYQQSLDQGLQFLIQYYNGEERAKGNILERFSAQQFPDLHSELNLSSLELGDSALYFCASSVSGQGETQYFGPGTRLLVL.

This clone was detected a few times. This rearrangement joins TRBV4-3 to TRBJ1-4; 10 bases are a match to TRBD1. V was pared by 4 bases and J by 3 bases, with 14 bases of the junction left unmatched. CDR1 and CDR2 (germline): LGHNA, YSLEER. This CDR3 is built from 19 residues. DNA for the CDR3: TGCGCCAGCAGCCCGACGACAGGGGGCTCGGTCCGGGCTAATGAAAAACTGTTTTTT. The encoded protein is CASSPTTGGSVRANEKLFF.

This clone showed up just once. CDR3 sequence reads: CASSVKDRGVFEQYF. Written as DNA, the CDR3 is TGTGCCAGCAGCGTCAAAGACAGGGGGGTTTTCGAGCAGTACTTC. This rearrangement joins TRBV9 to TRBJ2-7, with 9 bases matching TRBD1. The CDR3 has 15 amino acids. Germline trimming cut 2 bases from V and 6 bases from J; bases unmatched to any gene: 9. Per the germline V gene, CDR1 is SGDLS and CDR2 is YYNGEE.

This clone was seen once. V and J are TRBV7-3 and TRBJ2-1; TRBD2 aligns across 10 bases. In germline, CDR1 is SGHTA, CDR2 FQGTGA. The CDR3 loop spans 14 amino acids. With V trimmed by 2 bases and J by 9 bases, 4 bases remained unmatched. The CDR3 spells CASSLLAGVLEQFF. The DNA for the CDR3 is TGTGCCAGCAGCTTACTAGCGGGAGTCCTTGAGCAGTTCTTC.

The gene calls are TRBV19 and TRBJ1-2; tentatively, D is TRBD1 (6 bases). Between the trimmed V and J ends, which lost 5 bases and 1 base, there was a span of 29 bases. The CDR3 has 20 residues. The germline V gene has CDR1 LNHDA and CDR2 SQIVND (reference sequence). The CDR3 DNA reads TGTGCCAGTAGTCGGGCAAACGTGGGTACAGGGCCTGGGGTTAACTATGGCTACACCTTC. Its protein product is CASSRANVGTGPGVNYGYTF.

The chain has TRBV19 and TRBJ1-2; TRBD1 might be the D (6 bases). Looked up from germline, CDR1 is LNHDA and CDR2 is SQIVND (reference sequence). The V and J ends lost 10 bases and 4 bases respectively, with 19 bases between them. CDR3 length: 14 amino acids. In DNA, the CDR3 is TGTGCCACCCCGTCGACAGGACTTTCCTATGGCTACACCTTC. Translated: CATPSTGLSYGYTF. Complete variable domain (other parts from reference TRBV19 and TRBJ1-2): DGGITQSPKYLFRKEGQNVTLSCEQNLNHDAMYWYRQDPGQGLRLIYYSQIVNDFQKGDIAEGYSVSREKKESFPLTVTSAQKNPTAFYLCATPSTGLSYGYTFGSGTRLTVV.

The gene calls are TRBV18 and TRBJ1-1; D is unclear. The CDR3 has 12 amino acids. V lost 3 bases and J 4 bases, leaving 6 bases between the germline ends. Germline CDR1 is KGHSH and CDR2 is LQKENI. The CDR3 nucleotides are TGTGCCAGCTCACCGTCAGGCACTGAAGCTTTCTTT. This encodes CASSPSGTEAFF.

The chain joins TRBV29-1 to TRBJ2-3; D might be TRBD2 (5 bases). This CDR3 is built from 14 residues. Trimming removed 0 bases at V and 3 bases at J, with 10 bases between. CDR1 is SQVTM, CDR2 ANQGSEA, per germline. CDR3 residues: CSVEDQRRTDTQYF. The CDR3 DNA reads as TGCAGCGTTGAAGATCAGCGGCGGACAGATACGCAGTATTTT.

The chain couples TRBV28 to TRBJ2-3, with 7 bases identical to TRBD2. V trimming: 6 bases; J trimming: 6 bases; junction bases outside the gene matches: 12. The germline V gene encodes CDR1 MDHEN and CDR2 SYDVKM. The CDR3 sequence is 15 residues long. DNA of the CDR3: TGTGCCAGCAGCCAGATCAGCGGGGCGGGGGATACGCAGTATTTT. It codes for CASSQISGAGDTQYF.

This clone was recorded only once. This chain uses TRBV2 with TRBJ2-3; D remains unclear. The ends were cut back, 3 bases at V and 9 bases at J, with 13 bases in the middle. CDR3 length equals 13 residues. CDR1 is SNHLY, CDR2 FYNNEI, per germline. The CDR3 sequence is CASSEENLDTQYF. The CDR3 region has the DNA TGTGCCAGCAGTGAGGAGAATCTTGACACGCAGTATTTT.

The gene calls are TRBV29-1 and TRBJ1-1; tentative D call: TRBD1 (5 bases). The length of the CDR3 is 14 residues. Trimming shortened V by 7 bases and J by 1 base, and 16 bases separated the two germline ends. Germline assignment: CDR1 SQVTM and CDR2 ANQGSEA. CDR3 loop: CSAQGGRGNTEAFF. CDR3 sequence (DNA): TGCAGCGCCCAGGGAGGGCGAGGGAACACTGAAGCTTTCTTT. Based on the CDR3 plus reference TRBV29-1 and TRBJ1-1, the full variable domain is SAVISQKPSRDICQRGTSLTIQCQVDSQVTMMFWYRQQPGQSLTLIATANQGSEATYESGFVIDKFPISRPNLTFSTLTVSNMSPEDSSIYLCSAQGGRGNTEAFFGQGTRLTVV.

This chain connects TRBV15 to TRBJ2-1; 15 bases are a match to TRBD2. The CDR3 loop spans 17 amino acids. The trim removed 3 bases at V and 2 bases at J, leaving 2 bases unmatched. The germline CDR1 and CDR2 sequences are LNHNV and YYDKDF (reference sequence). CDR3 in amino acids: CATSRGLAGGTYNEQFF. The CDR3 bases are TGTGCCACCAGCAGGGGACTAGCGGGAGGTACCTACAATGAGCAGTTCTTC.

V and J are TRBV28 and TRBJ2-1; a weak D match, TRBD1 (5 bases). The germline V gene has CDR1 MDHEN and CDR2 SYDVKM. The V gene lost 1 base and the J gene lost 5 bases, with 12 bases spanning the gap. The CDR3 covers 15 residues. CDR3 loop: CASSLYTGPHNEQFF. Written as DNA, the CDR3 is TGTGCCAGCAGTTTATATACAGGTCCTCACAATGAGCAGTTCTTC.

This chain joins TRBV14 and TRBJ2-1; the D gene is possibly TRBD2 (6 bases). The V end was cut by 2 bases, the J end by 0 bases, with 11 bases between. This CDR3 has 16 amino acids. The germline V gene has CDR1 SGHDN and CDR2 FVKESK. In nucleotides, the CDR3 is TGTGCCAGCAGCCAAAGGGCGGGGAGCTCCTACAATGAGCAGTTCTTC. Protein product: CASSQRAGSSYNEQFF.

The rearrangement uses TRBV5-1 and TRBJ2-7; 7 bases are a match to TRBD2. The CDR3 consists of 16 residues. Unmatched junction bases numbered 12, after V lost 1 base and J lost 5 bases. Germline CDR1 and CDR2: SGHRS and YFSETQ. The CDR3 loop reads CASSLNGDPGGHEQYF. The CDR3 nucleotides read TGCGCCAGCAGCTTGAACGGAGACCCGGGAGGTCACGAGCAGTACTTC.

This clone has just a few counts. This chain connects TRBV7-9 to TRBJ1-2; D gene uncertain. Germline V gives CDR1 SEHNR, CDR2 FQNEAQ (reference sequence). V lost 2 bases to trimming and J lost 4 bases, with 11 bases between them. The CDR3 consists of 14 residues. CDR3 residues: CASSLIVQTYGYTF. As DNA, the CDR3 is TGTGCCAGCAGCTTAATAGTACAGACCTATGGCTACACCTTC.

CDR3: CASSSGRGGTGTDTQYF. CDR3 nucleotides: TGCGCCAGCAGCTCCGGGCGCGGCGGGACTGGTACAGATACGCAGTATTTT. The chain has TRBV5-1 and TRBJ2-3, with a tentative D call TRBD2 (6 bases). Germline CDR1 and CDR2: SGHRS and YFSETQ. The V end lost 3 bases, the J end lost 3 bases, and 20 bases lay between the germline ends. The CDR3 is made up of 17 amino acids. Looking up the rest from reference TRBV5-1 and TRBJ2-3 gives the full variable domain: KAGVTQTPRYLIKTRGQQVTLSCSPISGHRSVSWYQQTPGQGLQFLFEYFSETQRNKGNFPGRFSGRQFSNSRSEMNVSTLELGDSALYLCASSSGRGGTGTDTQYFGPGTRLTVL.

The CDR3 reads CASSQEGAGYEKLFF. CDR3 sequence (DNA): TGCGCCAGCAGCCAAGAAGGGGCAGGTTATGAAAAACTGTTTTTT. The V call is TRBV4-1, the J call TRBJ1-4, with D perhaps TRBD1 (5 bases). The V end lost 0 bases, the J end lost 6 bases, and 11 bases lay between the germline ends. The CDR3 is 15 residues long. Germline CDR1 reads MGHRA; CDR2 reads YSYEKL.

The sample holds a few counts of this clone. The V call is TRBV11-2, the J call TRBJ2-6; D remains unclear. The CDR3 has 19 amino acids. The ends were cut back, 5 bases at V and 1 base at J, with 21 bases in the middle. Germline V gene data show CDR1 as SGHAT and CDR2 as FQNNGV. The CDR3 spells CASSPRPSVDFSGANVLTF. CDR3 coding DNA: TGTGCCAGCAGCCCCCGCCCCAGCGTCGATTTTTCTGGGGCCAACGTCCTGACTTTC.

This rearrangement joins TRBV6-5 to TRBJ2-7, with TRBD1 identical over 7 bases. CDR3 length: 14 amino acids. V gave up 7 bases and J gave up 0 bases; unmatched junction bases: 6. Germline-derived CDR1 and CDR2 are MNHEY and SVGAGI. The CDR3 region has the DNA TGTGCCAGCACCAGACAGGGCCCCTCCTACGAGCAGTACTTC. This sequence encodes CASTRQGPSYEQYF.

The rearrangement uses TRBV6-2 or TRBV6-3 and TRBJ2-1, with 8 bases aligning to TRBD1. CDR1 and CDR2 from the germline V gene are MNHEY and SVGEGT. V lost 5 bases to trimming and J lost 9 bases; unmatched junction nucleotides: 9. CDR3 length: 14 residues. CDR3: CASSGQGGVGEQFF. CDR3 DNA: TGTGCCAGCAGTGGACAGGGCGGAGTGGGTGAGCAGTTCTTC.

This chain joins TRBV4-1 and TRBJ1-5; TRBD1 aligns across 10 bases. This CDR3 has 14 residues. The germline CDR1 and CDR2 sequences are MGHRA and YSYEKL. The V and J ends lost 8 bases and 6 bases, in that order; junction bases with no gene match: 7. CDR3 nucleotide sequence: TGCGCCAGCTCAGGGACAGGGGAGGGTCAGCCCCAGCATTTT. This codes for CASSGTGEGQPQHF.

The chain has TRBV5-5 and TRBJ2-5; the D is unclear. This CDR3 is built from 12 residues. The V end lost 2 bases, the J end lost 5 bases, and 7 bases lay between the germline ends. The germline CDR1 and CDR2 sequences are SGHKS and YYEKEE (reference sequence). The CDR3 nucleotides are TGTGCCAGCAGCTTTCGCCAGGAGACCCAGTACTTC. Translating it yields CASSFRQETQYF.

V gene TRBV28 combines with J gene TRBJ2-6; TRBD1 might be the D (6 bases). From germline, CDR1 is MDHEN and CDR2 SYDVKM. The ends were cut back, 5 bases at V and 0 bases at J, with 17 bases in the middle. The length of the CDR3 is 18 residues. CDR3: CASSITTGFYSGANVLTF. The CDR3 DNA sequence: TGTGCCAGCAGTATCACTACAGGGTTTTACTCTGGGGCCAACGTCCTGACTTTC.